This T cell receptor (beta chain) emerged from a study of PD-L1 blockade in urothelial cancer. Study-level information: Of prior chemotherapy regimens, patients had received between 0 and 3.

Broader study findings: Durable-benefit patients expanded tumor-associated blood clones more at 3 weeks.

Remarks on this clone: What it recognizes is unknown.

Clones were read by immunoSEQ multiplex PCR, and TCRdb kept only the in-frame ones, dropping some. The sample includes some 57,000 clones, around four fifths seen only once; the top ten take 1% to 1.5%. The germline gives CDR1 SGHTA, CDR2 FQGNSA. The CDR3 sequence is 11 residues long. V was cut by 7 bases and J by 1 base, with 5 bases left in between. Time point in this sample: pretreatment peripheral blood. Urothelial carcinoma affected the patients, and it was locally advanced or metastatic. Sequencing was performed on PBMCs, taken around atezolizumab (anti-PD-L1) treatment. The receptor was derived from a man aged 50-60 years with urothelial cancer. This rearrangement joins TRBV7-2 to TRBJ2-7; D is undetermined. CDR3 in DNA: TGTGCCAGCACCAATTCCTACGAGCAGTACTTC. Translating gives CASTNSYEQYF.